These T cell receptor beta chains were read from a single sample in a study of cytomegalovirus exposure and HLA in healthy donors. Sequencing used immunoSEQ multiplex PCR; TCRdb keeps in-frame clones, though not all of them. Of about 110,000 clones in the sample, 70% to 85% are singletons; the top ten hold under 4%. Sequencing used PBMCs. The receptor set was obtained from a man in his sixties in good health and CMV-seronegative. Both conserved end residues are part of each CDR3. The D gene is left open where the match is weak. Clone sizes are given selectively: once, few, many, or a class where the clone is expanded.

d_call	clone_size	v_call	j_call	cdr3_aa	cdr3_nt
.	once	TRBV5-4	TRBJ2-2	CASSSPRGGTGELFF	TGTGCCAGCAGCTCTCCCAGGGGCGGAACCGGGGAGCTGTTTTTT
.	.	TRBV7-3	TRBJ2-3	CASTLTAASTDTQYF	TGTGCCAGCACCCTGACTGCCGCTAGCACAGATACGCAGTATTTT
.	once	TRBV2	TRBJ1-5	CASSGMGDLRDQPQHF	TGTGCCAGCAGTGGGATGGGGGACTTAAGGGATCAGCCCCAGCATTTT
.	once	TRBV29-1	TRBJ2-1	CSVASSYNEQFF	TGCAGCGTTGCCAGTTCCTACAATGAGCAGTTCTTC
TRBD1	once	TRBV5-1	TRBJ1-2	CASSFPGQGIDGYTF	TGCGCCAGCAGCTTTCCGGGACAGGGAATTGATGGCTACACCTTC
.	once	TRBV28	TRBJ1-5	CASSPPVGNSQPQHF	TGTGCCAGCAGTCCCCCCGTCGGGAACAGTCAGCCCCAGCATTTT
TRBD2	.	TRBV9	TRBJ2-3	CASNPGGGRRADTQYF	TGTGCCAGCAACCCCGGGGGAGGGAGGAGGGCAGATACGCAGTATTTT
TRBD1	.	TRBV28	TRBJ1-2	CASSLPRQGGGYTF	TGTGCCAGCAGTTTGCCCAGACAGGGAGGCGGCTACACCTTC
TRBD1	.	TRBV19	TRBJ2-7	CASGPGQVNYEQYF	TGTGCCAGTGGACCGGGACAGGTGAACTACGAGCAGTACTTC
.	.	TRBV7-9	TRBJ2-5	CASSWWVSGYKGETQYF	TGTGCCAGCAGCTGGTGGGTCAGCGGTTATAAGGGAGAGACCCAGTACTTC
TRBD1	.	TRBV7-2	TRBJ2-7	CASSLVTGTYEQYF	TGTGCCAGCAGCTTAGTGACAGGGACCTACGAGCAGTACTTC
.	.	TRBV29-1	TRBJ1-3	CSVRGSGGNTIYF	TGCAGCGTACGGGGGTCGGGTGGAAACACCATATATTTT
.	.	TRBV19	TRBJ2-1	CASSSGTGAAWNEQFF	TGTGCCAGTAGTTCTGGGACTGGTGCGGCGTGGAATGAGCAGTTCTTC
TRBD1	.	TRBV7-2	TRBJ1-2	CASSTEGQGLGYTF	TGTGCCAGCAGTACTGAGGGACAGGGTCTTGGCTACACCTTC
.	.	TRBV7-6	TRBJ2-5	CASSLGGQETQYF	TGTGCCAGCAGCTTAGGAGGTCAAGAGACCCAGTACTTC
TRBD1	.	TRBV5-1	TRBJ1-3	CASSLAGRGLNTIYF	TGCGCCAGCAGCTTGGCGGGCAGGGGGCTAAACACCATATATTTT